This paragraph covers one TCR beta chain sequence. Its antigen has not been determined. There are no base qualities to consult, and no much larger clone falls within one base. Taken from cysteine to phenylalanine, the CDR3 has 14 residues. The sequence is cut down to CDR3 DNA, 42 bases in frame from base 1. Trimming leaves V shorter by 1 base and J shorter by 7 bases, with the junction holding 3 bases beyond the gene matches. The germline V gene (reference sequence) yields LNHDA for CDR1 and SQIVND for CDR2. The sample comes from a study of blood T cell repertoires in COVID-19 (dated by TCRdb to 2020 to 2021). Describing the broader study: Collaborator samples came from the United States, Italy and Spain and covered acute and convalescent phases of COVID-19. A de-identified subject ID, COVID-19 status, age in years and sex were almost always included in the sample metadata. A freely available public database, intended as a resource for researchers studying the immune response to SARS-CoV-2, is where the repertoires were released. HLA class I and class II types, where available, came from metadata supplied by the sample provider rather than from assay-based typing. The samples were drawn from two sources: the first 160 participants of the ongoing ImmuneRACE study, and fewer than 1,500 subjects contributed by 6 global collaborators. The material from the prospective study consisted of cDNA or gDNA derived from T cells, B-cell-depleted T cells, or PBMCs. Subjects who had been exposed to COVID-19, were actively infected with it, or had recovered from it provided the deeply sampled blood TCRbeta repertoires that made up the dataset. What the work shows at the level of the full study, not this receptor alone: The quantity of clinical and demographic metadata differed by source and by participant and was supplied without curation.

Collaborating institutions collected whole blood in K2EDTA tubes following their own protocols. Collaborator samples were shipped for TCRbeta analysis as frozen whole blood, isolated PBMCs, or DNA extracted from either sample type. TCRbeta CDR3 regions were amplified from genomic DNA by means of the immunoSEQ Assay, a bias-controlled multiplex PCR. The authors' analysis ran thus. The number of nucleated cells in each sample was estimated from the amplification of reference gene primers within the assay. To quantify the absolute abundance of each unique TCRbeta CDR3 rearrangement, sequence reads were collapsed and filtered. For each sample, productive Simpson clonality was calculated by taking the square root of Simpson's diversity index across productive rearrangements. Drawn from immuneACCESS, this table holds only the in-frame rearrangements with V and J called that TCRdb kept. Clones are partly lost; checked studies trace under half to an unresolved V gene and leave the rest unexplained. The V and J calls and clone size come from that table; D and trimming were worked out from the DNA. The sample table records approximately 28,000 clones; approximately 75% of these occur just once. The ten top clones hold approximately 21% of the sample.

Recombination joined TRBV19 with TRBJ2-1, with 8 central nucleotides matching TRBD2. Source material: peripheral blood. The TCR was taken from a boy younger than 10 with active or convalescent COVID-19. The CDR3 here reads CASSIVVAGNEQFF. The nucleotide sequence is given as TGTGCCAGTAGTATAGTCGTAGCGGGAAATGAGCAGTTCTTC.